These T cell receptor beta chains were read from a single sample in a study of control samples from healthy donors and cancer patients. Clones were read by immunoSEQ multiplex PCR, and TCRdb kept only the in-frame ones, dropping some. The table records 69,000 or so clones, about 94% of them present only once. Source material: blood. These receptors were obtained from a young woman in good health. CDR3s include the opening cysteine and the closing phenylalanine or tryptophan. A D gene is named only where the DNA matches it firmly.

>TRBD2|TRBJ2-2|TRBV7-3
TGTGCCAGCTCCCCGGGCGGGGGGGCCAACGGGGAGCTGTTTTTT
CASSPGGGANGELFF
>NA|TRBJ1-1|TRBV27
TGTGCCAGCAGTTTAAGTGGGCTCGGCACTGAAGCTTTCTTT
CASSLSGLGTEAFF
>TRBD1|TRBJ2-5|TRBV9
TGTGCCAGCAGCGTAAGACACAGACAGGGTGTAGGGGAGACCCAGTACTTC
CASSVRHRQGVGETQYF
>NA|TRBJ1-1|TRBV15
TGTGCCACCAGCAGAGGGGCGGGGGGTTTCACTGAAGCTTTCTTT
CATSRGAGGFTEAFF
>NA|TRBJ1-3|TRBV3-1/TRBV3-2
TGTGCCAGCAGCTGGGACCGTCGCACGAGCTCTGGAAACACCATATATTTT
CASSWDRRTSSGNTIYF
>NA|TRBJ1-5|TRBV6-5
TGTGCCAGCAAGGGCTTCAATCAGCCCCAGCATTTT
CASKGFNQPQHF
>TRBD2|TRBJ2-3|TRBV5-5
TGTGCCAGCAGCTTCTTAGCGGGGGGGCCGGATACGCAGTATTTT
CASSFLAGGPDTQYF
>NA|TRBJ2-5|TRBV3-1/TRBV3-2
TGTGCCAGCAGCCAAGAAGGTAGCCGGCGGCCCCAGTACTTC
CASSQEGSRRPQYF
>TRBD2|TRBJ2-5|TRBV5-1
TGCGCCAGCAGCTTGGTCCTAGCGGGGGACCAAGAGACCCAGTACTTC
CASSLVLAGDQETQYF
>NA|TRBJ1-5|TRBV28
TGTGCCAGCAGTTTATTATCCTATTCTGGTCAGCCCCAGCATTTT
CASSLLSYSGQPQHF
>NA|TRBJ2-4|TRBV18
TGTGCCAGCTCACCAAACGGAGCCAAAAACATTCAGTACTTC
CASSPNGAKNIQYF
>TRBD2|TRBJ2-5|TRBV9
TGTGCCAGCAGCGTAGGGTTAGCGGGGGTGGAGACCCAGTACTTC
CASSVGLAGVETQYF
>TRBD2|TRBJ2-1|TRBV30
TGTGCCTGGAGTGTAGGGCTAGCGGGCTACAATGAGCAGTTCTTC
CAWSVGLAGYNEQFF
>NA|TRBJ2-6|TRBV6-4
TGTGCCAGCAGGCCCGACTCTGGGGCCAACGTCCTGACTTTC
CASRPDSGANVLTF
>NA|TRBJ2-1|TRBV24-1
TGTGCCACCAGTGATTTGTCGTACAATGAGCAGTTCTTC
CATSDLSYNEQFF
>NA|TRBJ2-2|TRBV27
TGTGCCAGCCAAATCCGGGGGAGCACCGGGGAGCTGTTTTTT
CASQIRGSTGELFF
>TRBD1|TRBJ1-1|TRBV30
TGTGCCTGGAGAATGGGAGGGGGCGTCGATGAAGCTTTCTTT
CAWRMGGGVDEAFF
>NA|TRBJ1-6|TRBV5-6
TGTGCCAGCAGCTTTCGACAAGGGCTGGCCTATAATTCACCCCTCCACTTT
CASSFRQGLAYNSPLHF
>NA|TRBJ1-2|TRBV30
TGTGCCTGGAGTGCCCTAGGTGGTCGATTCAGGGACCCCCCCGGTAGGGAATATGGCTACACCTTC
CAWSALGGRFRDPPGREYGYTF
>NA|TRBJ1-1|TRBV10-3
TGTGCCACCAGGGGTAACACTGAAGCTTTCTTT
CATRGNTEAFF
>NA|TRBJ1-2|TRBV29-1
TGCAGCGTTGAAGATCGAGGAACTAACTATGGCTACACCTTC
CSVEDRGTNYGYTF
>TRBD1|TRBJ1-5|TRBV6-6
TGTGCCAGCACGTCGGAACAGGGGGCCGGCAATCAGCCCCAGCATTTT
CASTSEQGAGNQPQHF
>TRBD1|TRBJ1-1|TRBV30
TGTGCCTGGAGTATGTTCGACAGGGCCACTGAAGCTTTCTTT
CAWSMFDRATEAFF
>NA|TRBJ2-4|TRBV28
TGTGCCAGCAGTTTATGGTTCGAGGGGGGGGACATTCAGTACTTC
CASSLWFEGGDIQYF
>NA|TRBJ2-1|TRBV27
TGTGCCAGCAGTTGGGGTCTAATGAGCTCCTACAATGAGCAGTTCTTC
CASSWGLMSSYNEQFF